These T cell receptor beta chains were read from a single sample in a study of immune characterization of retroperitoneal liposarcoma. TCRdb itself ran the PCR reads through MiXCR, one entry per CDR3 protein. The table includes over 9,500 distinct CDR3 sequences, 50% detected once. The sample comprised tumor tissue. These receptors were collected from a female donor with retroperitoneal liposarcoma. Each CDR3 is given with its conserved first and last residue. D genes are given only for firm matches. Clone size appears in some rows only: once, few, many, or a class for an expanded clone.

len,v_gene,j_gene,abundance,d_gene,CDR3aa,CDR3nt
13,TRBV6-1,TRBJ2-5,NA,NA,CASSLGRWETQYF,TGTGCCAGCAGTCTGGGGCGTTGGGAGACCCAGTACTTC
11,TRBV6-5,TRBJ2-3,once,NA,CASSLMDTQYF,TGTGCCAGCAGTTTAATGGATACGCAGTATTTT
12,TRBV28,TRBJ2-5,NA,NA,CASSPLRVGQYF,TGTGCCAGCAGTCCCCTGCGGGTGGGGCAGTACTTC
11,TRBV6-1,TRBJ1-1,NA,TRBD1,CASSEADRAFF,TGTGCCAGCAGTGAAGCGGACAGGGCTTTCTTT
13,TRBV6-4,TRBJ2-1,NA,TRBD2,CASSEREYNEQFF,TGTGCCAGCAGTGAGCGGGAGTACAATGAGCAGTTCTTC
14,TRBV7-2,TRBJ2-5,many,NA,CASTPPTRKETQYF,TGTGCCAGCACCCCCCCGACTAGGAAGGAGACCCAGTACTTC
13,TRBV27,TRBJ2-1,few,NA,CASSLSWYNEQFF,TGTGCCAGCAGTTTATCTTGGTACAATGAGCAGTTCTTC
17,TRBV12-5,TRBJ2-5,NA,NA,CASGLATGTGVDNEQYF,TGTGCTAGTGGTTTGGCCACAGGGACGGGGGTAGACAATGAGCAGTACTTC
17,TRBV27,TRBJ2-1,NA,TRBD2,CVSSRTSGTLSYNEQFF,TGTGTCAGCAGCCGAACTAGCGGGACCCTCTCCTACAATGAGCAGTTCTTC
15,TRBV6-6,TRBJ2-7,NA,NA,CASSYSGGTSHEQYF,TGTGCCAGCAGTTACTCTGGCGGGACTTCCCACGAGCAGTACTTC
16,TRBV7-6,TRBJ2-2,NA,NA,CASSPKGGGNTGELFF,TGTGCCAGCAGCCCGAAGGGTGGGGGGAACACCGGGGAGCTGTTTTTT
19,TRBV6-8,TRBJ2-1,NA,TRBD1,CASSTFGTGGGVGLYEQYF,TGTGCCAGCAGTACCTTCGGGACAGGGGGCGGCGTGGGCCTCTACGAGCAGTATTTC
13,TRBV6-1,TRBJ1-2,few,NA,CASRKTGAYGYTF,TGTGCCAGCAGAAAAACAGGAGCTTATGGCTACACCTTC
14,TRBV10-1,TRBJ1-2,NA,NA,CASSEGPSRNGYTF,TGCGCCAGCAGTGAAGGGCCCTCCAGGAATGGCTACACCTTC
15,TRBV6-1,TRBJ1-1,NA,TRBD1,CASSNRGSANTEAFF,TGTGCCAGCAGCAACAGGGGTTCGGCGAACACTGAAGCTTTCTTT
13,TRBV27,TRBJ2-3,NA,NA,CASKPDRTDTQYF,TGTGCCAGCAAACCCGACCGCACAGATACGCAGTATTTT
17,TRBV7-6,TRBJ2-5,NA,TRBD2,CASSPPLGRGGGETQYF,TGTGCCAGCAGCCCCCCTTTGGGGCGGGGCGGGGGGGAGACCCAGTACTTC
16,TRBV27,TRBJ2-1,NA,TRBD2,CASTKLLAGGTNEQFF,TGTGCCAGCACCAAATTGCTAGCGGGAGGGACTAATGAGCAGTTCTTC
17,TRBV27,TRBJ2-1,once,TRBD2,CASSYTSRGGPYNEQFF,TGTGCCAGCAGCTATACCAGCCGGGGGGGGCCCTACAATGAGCAGTTCTTC
14,TRBV6-1,TRBJ2-1,NA,TRBD2,CASIYGGGAGEQFF,TGTGCCAGCATTTACGGCGGGGGGGCCGGGGAGCAGTTCTTC
15,TRBV6-1,TRBJ1-2,NA,NA,CASSEVAGEGYGYTF,TGTGCCAGCAGTGAAGTGGCGGGCGAGGGCTATGGCTACACCTTC
14,TRBV12-3/TRBV12-4,TRBJ2-1,few,NA,CASSPGRDLETQFF,TGTGCCAGCAGTCCGGGCAGGGACCTAGAGACCCAGTTCTTC
15,TRBV7-3,TRBJ2-3,NA,TRBD1,CASSLTGGGLGTQYF,TGTGCCAGCAGCCTAACAGGGGGCGGATTAGGGACGCAGTATTTT
14,TRBV27,TRBJ2-5,NA,NA,CASSLSRYQETQYF,TGTGCCAGCAGTTTGAGTAGATACCAAGAGACCCAGTACTTC
18,TRBV6-1,TRBJ2-3,medium-sized,TRBD2,CASRLGTSGRSSTDTQYF,TGTGCCAGCAGACTGGGGACTAGCGGGAGGTCTAGCACAGATACGCAGTATTTT
14,TRBV7-6,TRBJ2-7,NA,NA,CASSLSGSSYEQYF,TGTGCCAGCAGCTTAAGCGGGTCTAGTTATGAGCAGTACTTC
16,TRBV7-6,TRBJ2-3,NA,NA,CASSSRGGRNTDTQYF,TGTGCCAGCAGCTCCCGGGGCGGGCGGAATACAGATACGCAGTATTTT
16,TRBV12-3/TRBV12-4,TRBJ2-1,NA,TRBD2,CASSAGTSGGLREQFF,TGTGCCAGCAGTGCCGGGACTAGCGGGGGCCTTAGGGAGCAGTTCTTC
16,TRBV6-1,TRBJ2-3,NA,TRBD1,CASREYPGTGSDTQYF,TGTGCCAGCAGGGAATACCCCGGGACAGGGAGTGATACGCAGTATTTT
14,TRBV6-8,TRBJ1-2,NA,TRBD1,CASSPSPQGGGYTF,TGTGCCAGCAGTCCGAGCCCGCAGGGGGGTGGCTACACCTTC
16,TRBV11-1,TRBJ2-1,NA,NA,CASSLGLVSSYNEQFF,TGTGCCAGCAGCTTAGGACTAGTAAGCTCCTACAATGAGCAGTTCTTC
14,TRBV6-6,TRBJ2-7,few,NA,CASSLGLVGYEQYF,TGTGCCAGCAGCCTCGGACTCGTGGGCTACGAGCAGTACTTC
11,TRBV6-6,TRBJ2-3,NA,NA,CATLPENTQYF,TGTGCCACCTTACCCGAAAATACGCAGTATTTT
16,TRBV6-6,TRBJ2-1,NA,TRBD2,CASSYSQLAEYNEQFF,TGTGCCAGCAGTTACTCGCAACTAGCGGAGTACAATGAGCAGTTCTTC
12,TRBV11-2,TRBJ2-3,NA,NA,CASSLEGDTQYF,TGTGCCAGCAGCTTAGAGGGAGATACGCAGTATTTT
14,TRBV6-1,TRBJ2-2,NA,NA,CASSEVGLPGELFF,TGTGCCAGCAGTGAAGTGGGACTCCCCGGGGAGCTGTTTTTT
13,TRBV6-1,TRBJ2-5,NA,TRBD2,CTSKISGTETQYF,TGTACCAGCAAGATTAGCGGGACAGAGACCCAGTACTTC
15,TRBV6-1,TRBJ2-2,few,TRBD1,CASSEAGQGTGELFF,TGTGCCAGCAGTGAAGCGGGACAGGGCACCGGGGAGCTGTTTTTT
16,TRBV6-5,TRBJ2-5,medium-sized,NA,CASSYAAAGGRETQYF,TGTGCCAGCAGTTACGCCGCGGCCGGGGGTAGGGAGACCCAGTACTTC
13,TRBV11-3,TRBJ2-7,NA,NA,CASSSKSSYEQYF,TGTGCCAGCAGCTCAAAGTCCTCCTACGAGCAGTACTTC
15,TRBV4-1,TRBJ1-2,NA,TRBD1,CASSPRTGTDYGYTF,TGCGCCAGCAGCCCCCGGACAGGGACCGACTATGGCTACACCTTC
15,TRBV6-1,TRBJ2-7,NA,TRBD2,CASRIRLAGYNEQYF,TGTGCCAGCAGGATTAGACTAGCGGGATACAATGAGCAGTACTTC
17,TRBV6-5,TRBJ2-2,once,NA,CASSGWGVRGNTGELFF,TGTGCCAGCAGCGGGTGGGGGGTGCGGGGGAACACCGGGGAGCTGTTTTTT
19,TRBV12-3/TRBV12-4,TRBJ2-4,NA,NA,CASKGTDPRRAGSYNEQYF,TGTGCCAGCAAAGGTACCGACCCAAGGCGCGCGGGATCCTACAATGAGCAGTACTTC
12,TRBV6-1,TRBJ2-1,NA,NA,CASSNTRAEQFF,TGTGCCAGCAGTAACACCCGAGCGGAGCAGTTCTTC
16,TRBV27,TRBJ2-1,NA,NA,CASSPIYDRSGNEQFF,TGTGCCAGCAGTCCGATTTATGACCGTTCGGGCAATGAGCAGTTCTTC
12,TRBV4-1,TRBJ2-1,once,NA,CASSHQYNEQFF,TGCGCCAGCAGCCACCAATACAATGAGCAGTTCTTC
14,TRBV7-6,TRBJ1-1,NA,NA,CASSLQGGGTEAFF,TGTGCCAGCAGCTTACAAGGGGGGGGGACTGAAGCTTTCTTT
12,TRBV7-2,TRBJ2-5,once,NA,CASSPGAETQYF,TGTGCCAGCAGCCCCGGGGCCGAGACCCAGTACTTC
15,TRBV27,TRBJ2-5,NA,NA,CASSSWGPDQETQYF,TGTGCCAGCAGTTCATGGGGGCCAGATCAAGAGACCCAGTACTTC
13,TRBV6-4,TRBJ2-5,NA,NA,CASSVDREGEQYF,TGTGCCAGCAGTGTGGACAGGGAGGGGGAGCAGTACTTC
15,TRBV27,TRBJ2-3,many,NA,CASSFGGWGGDTQYF,TGTGCCAGCAGTTTCGGGGGATGGGGCGGAGATACGCAGTATTTT
14,TRBV6-8,TRBJ2-3,NA,NA,CASIWSSGADTQYF,TGTGCCAGCATATGGTCTTCAGGGGCAGATACGCAGTATTTT
15,TRBV6-1,TRBJ2-5,medium-sized,TRBD2,CASSARTSGQETQYF,TGTGCCAGCAGTGCCCGGACTAGCGGGCAAGAGACCCAGTACTTC